This TCR beta chain was recovered during a study of T-cell memory formation after mild COVID-19. Overall study: Among the donors, TCR clusters were largely specific to each donor. Study findings and constraints: Most CD4+ clones that shrank were in CM and EM, while CD8+ ones turned up in EMRA. Later expanders leaned CD4+, whereas day 15 to 85 contracting clones were balanced CD4/CD8.

This clonotype was seen more than once but under ten times. Its antigen is as yet unknown. Employing constant-segment primers, 5'RACE generated TCR alpha and TCR beta cDNA libraries bearing sample barcodes and UMIs. TCRdb used MiXCR to reprocess the 5' RACE reads, holding one entry per CDR3 protein. Of about 260,000 distinct CDR3 sequences listed, over 15% were seen once; the top ten hold 20% to 25%. This CDR3 has 14 amino acids. The V gene's germline CDR1 is SEHNR and CDR2 FQNEAQ (reference sequence). Deletions cut 5 bases from V and 12 bases from J, with 17 bases between. The sequence was collected from a man between 18 and 29 years old who had mild COVID-19 (a few samples of this study predate the infection). Cell type and time point are not known. This chain uses TRBV7-9 with TRBJ1-6, with no clear D. Sample: PBMCs or a T cell subset sorted from them (not recorded which). CDR3 sequence (DNA): TGTGCCAGCAGCCTATACTCGGCCCGAATACCCCTCCACTTT. It codes for CASSLYSARIPLHF.